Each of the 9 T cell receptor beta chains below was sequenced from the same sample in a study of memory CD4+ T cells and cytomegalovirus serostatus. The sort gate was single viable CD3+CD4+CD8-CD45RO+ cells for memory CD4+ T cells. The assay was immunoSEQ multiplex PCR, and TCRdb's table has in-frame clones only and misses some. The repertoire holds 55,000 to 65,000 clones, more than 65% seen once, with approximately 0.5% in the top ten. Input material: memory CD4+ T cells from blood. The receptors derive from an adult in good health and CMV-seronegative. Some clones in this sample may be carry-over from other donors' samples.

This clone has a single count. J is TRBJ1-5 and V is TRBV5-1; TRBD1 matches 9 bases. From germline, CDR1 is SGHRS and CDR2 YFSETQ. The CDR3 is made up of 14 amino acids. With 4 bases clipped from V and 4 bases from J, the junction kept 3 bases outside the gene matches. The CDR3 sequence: CASSPGQGNQPQHF. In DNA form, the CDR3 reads TGCGCCAGCAGCCCGGGACAGGGTAATCAGCCCCAGCATTTT.

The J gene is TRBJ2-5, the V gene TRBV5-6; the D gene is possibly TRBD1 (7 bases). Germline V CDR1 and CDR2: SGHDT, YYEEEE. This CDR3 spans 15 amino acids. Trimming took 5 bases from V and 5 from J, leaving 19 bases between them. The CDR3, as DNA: TGTGCCAGCAGTAAGAAACTCAGGGGGGAGGAGACCCAGTACTTC. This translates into CASSKKLRGEETQYF.

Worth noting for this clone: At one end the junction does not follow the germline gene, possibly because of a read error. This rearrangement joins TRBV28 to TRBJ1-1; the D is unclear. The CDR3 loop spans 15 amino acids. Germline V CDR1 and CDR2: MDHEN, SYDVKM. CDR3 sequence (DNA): TGTGCCAGTGAATCACCGGGCAGAAAGAACGCTGAAGCTTTCTTT. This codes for CASESPGRKNAEAFF.

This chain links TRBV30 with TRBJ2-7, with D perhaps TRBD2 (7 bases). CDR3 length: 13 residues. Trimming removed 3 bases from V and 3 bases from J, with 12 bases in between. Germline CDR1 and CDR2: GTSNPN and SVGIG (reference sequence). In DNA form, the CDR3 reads TGTGCCTGGAGGCGGGGGCAAGACTACGAGCAGTACTTC. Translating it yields CAWRRGQDYEQYF.

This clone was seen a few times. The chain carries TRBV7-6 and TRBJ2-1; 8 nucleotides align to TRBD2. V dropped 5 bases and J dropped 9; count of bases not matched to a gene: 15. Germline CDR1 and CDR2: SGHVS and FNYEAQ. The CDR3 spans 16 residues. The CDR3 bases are TGTGCCAGCAGCCCGGCGGCAGGACTAGCTCGGTCTGAGCAGTTCTTC. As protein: CASSPAAGLARSEQFF.

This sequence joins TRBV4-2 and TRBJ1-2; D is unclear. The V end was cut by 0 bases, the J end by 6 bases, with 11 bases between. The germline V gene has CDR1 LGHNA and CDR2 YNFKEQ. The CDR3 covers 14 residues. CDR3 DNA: TGTGCCAGCAGCCAAGATGGAGTAAGCGATGGCTACACCTTC. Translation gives CASSQDGVSDGYTF.

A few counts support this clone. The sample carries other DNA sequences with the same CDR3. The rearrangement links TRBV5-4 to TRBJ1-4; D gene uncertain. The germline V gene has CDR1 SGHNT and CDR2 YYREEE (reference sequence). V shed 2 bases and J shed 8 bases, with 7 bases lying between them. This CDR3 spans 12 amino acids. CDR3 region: CASSLDGEKLFF. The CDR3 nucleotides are TGTGCCAGCAGCTTAGACGGAGAAAAACTGTTTTTT.

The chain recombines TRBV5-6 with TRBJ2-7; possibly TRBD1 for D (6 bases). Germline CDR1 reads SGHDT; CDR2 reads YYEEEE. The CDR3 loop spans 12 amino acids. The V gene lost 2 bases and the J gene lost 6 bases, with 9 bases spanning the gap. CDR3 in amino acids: CASSFTGTEQYF. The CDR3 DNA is TGTGCCAGCAGCTTTACAGGGACCGAGCAGTACTTC.

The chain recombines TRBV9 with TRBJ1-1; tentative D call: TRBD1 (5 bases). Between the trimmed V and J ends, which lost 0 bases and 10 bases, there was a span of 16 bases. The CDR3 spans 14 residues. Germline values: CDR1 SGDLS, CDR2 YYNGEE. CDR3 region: CASSVALGVGGAFF. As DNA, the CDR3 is TGTGCCAGCAGCGTAGCTTTAGGGGTCGGGGGAGCTTTCTTT.